These T cell receptor beta chains were read from a single sample in a study of T cell changes during pregnancy in multiple sclerosis. Profiling relied on immunoSEQ multiplex PCR, and the TCRdb table lists in-frame clones only, not all of them. Among approximately 51,000 clones listed, roughly 92% were seen once. The sample here was CD4+ T cells from peripheral blood mononuclear cells, taken in the second trimester of pregnancy. The receptors stem from a female donor with multiple sclerosis, enrolled in a pregnancy study. CDR3s include the opening cysteine and the closing phenylalanine or tryptophan. The order of the fields is D gene, V gene, clone size, J gene, CDR3 protein, CDR3 DNA. A D gene is named only where the DNA matches it firmly. Size values are once, few and many counts, or a class for expanded clones, and some rows have none.

TRBD1	TRBV7-8	.	TRBJ1-3	CASSLGQLGNTIYF	TGTGCCAGCAGCTTGGGACAGTTGGGAAACACCATATATTTT
.	TRBV15	once	TRBJ1-2	CATSRARAYGYTF	TGTGCCACCAGCAGAGCCAGGGCCTATGGCTACACCTTC
.	TRBV11-3	.	TRBJ2-1	CASSLTGNNEQFF	TGTGCCAGCAGCTTAACAGGTAACAATGAGCAGTTCTTC
.	TRBV19	.	TRBJ2-5	CASSLIRGALQETQYF	TGTGCCAGTAGTCTTATCCGCGGGGCTCTCCAAGAGACCCAGTACTTC
TRBD1	TRBV6-1	once	TRBJ1-2	CASRGPDRGGYTF	TGTGCCAGCAGAGGCCCGGACAGGGGTGGCTACACCTTC
TRBD1	TRBV2	.	TRBJ1-6	CASSVTGESPLHF	TGTGCCAGCAGTGTGACAGGGGAGTCACCCCTCCACTTT
.	TRBV7-2	.	TRBJ1-4	CASSLDRSEKLFF	TGTGCCAGCAGCTTAGACAGGTCTGAAAAACTGTTTTTT
TRBD1	TRBV19	.	TRBJ1-3	CASSKTGTGNTIYF	TGTGCCAGTTCAAAGACAGGGACTGGAAACACCATATATTTT
TRBD2	TRBV7-3	.	TRBJ2-3	CASSFYRGGGTDTQYF	TGTGCCAGCAGCTTCTACCGGGGGGGCGGCACAGATACGCAGTATTTT
TRBD2	TRBV7-2	.	TRBJ2-2	CASSQQAGGLVLGELFF	TGTGCCAGCAGCCAACAAGCGGGGGGGCTTGTGCTGGGGGAGCTGTTTTTT
TRBD1	TRBV4-3	.	TRBJ2-7	CASSRRTGGGYEQYF	TGCGCCAGCAGCAGACGTACAGGGGGAGGCTACGAGCAGTACTTC
.	TRBV23-1	.	TRBJ2-7	CASQGPSAQGF	TGCGCCAGCCAAGGCCCAAGCGCACAGGGCTTC
TRBD2	TRBV19	.	TRBJ2-5	CASSIVGLQETQYF	TGTGCCAGTAGTATAGTGGGACTACAAGAGACCCAGTACTTC
.	TRBV19	once	TRBJ1-2	CASRGYWEYGYTF	TGTGCCAGTAGAGGCTACTGGGAGTATGGCTACACCTTC
.	TRBV5-4	.	TRBJ2-1	CASSSFKGGRGNEQFF	TGTGCCAGCAGCTCCTTTAAGGGGGGCAGGGGGAATGAGCAGTTCTTC
.	TRBV7-3	.	TRBJ1-2	CASSLQGQTNYGYTF	TGTGCCAGCAGCCTACAGGGCCAGACTAACTATGGCTACACCTTC
TRBD2	TRBV9	.	TRBJ2-7	CASSSGAGGTSGGSSYEQYF	TGTGCCAGCAGCAGCGGGGCGGGTGGGACTAGCGGGGGGAGCTCCTACGAGCAGTACTTC
.	TRBV20-1	.	TRBJ1-2	CSATQKYGYTF	TGCAGTGCTACACAGAAGTATGGCTACACCTTC
.	TRBV6-6	.	TRBJ1-1	CASSSSRGEAFF	TGTGCCAGCAGTTCTAGCAGGGGTGAAGCTTTCTTT
.	TRBV4-3	.	TRBJ1-2	CASSPGGERGYTF	TGCGCCAGCAGCCCCGGCGGGGAACGAGGCTACACCTTC
.	TRBV4-3	.	TRBJ2-1	CASSQSWRGTEQFF	TGCGCCAGCAGCCAAAGCTGGCGGGGCACTGAGCAGTTCTTC
TRBD2	TRBV30	.	TRBJ2-1	CAWSKRRTSGNEQFF	TGTGCCTGGAGCAAAAGGCGGACTAGCGGCAATGAGCAGTTCTTC
TRBD1	TRBV19	.	TRBJ2-1	CASNTGPGQGHEQFF	TGTGCCAGTAATACTGGGCCGGGACAGGGCCATGAGCAGTTCTTC
TRBD2	TRBV6-5	.	TRBJ2-5	CASSYSPQRGQETQYF	TGTGCCAGCAGTTACTCGCCCCAGCGGGGGCAAGAGACCCAGTACTTC
.	TRBV7-8	.	TRBJ1-5	CASSPRMRSSNQPQHF	TGTGCCAGCAGCCCAAGAATGAGATCTAGCAATCAGCCCCAGCATTTT
.	TRBV5-4	.	TRBJ1-6	CASRDGGGSYNSPLHF	TGTGCCAGCAGAGACGGGGGAGGGTCCTATAATTCACCCCTCCACTTT
.	TRBV21-1	.	TRBJ1-4	CASSKAHRGSNEKLFF	TGTGCCAGCAGCAAAGCGCACAGGGGGTCTAATGAAAAACTGTTTTTT
.	TRBV25-1	.	TRBJ1-1	CASSLPWGENTEAFF	TGTGCCAGCAGTCTCCCGTGGGGAGAAAACACTGAAGCTTTCTTT
.	TRBV7-9	.	TRBJ2-1	CASSLFSGNEQFF	TGTGCCAGCAGCTTATTTTCGGGGAATGAGCAGTTCTTC
TRBD2	TRBV11-3	.	TRBJ2-3	CASSPGGTPTDTQYF	TGTGCCAGCAGCCCGGGGGGAACCCCCACAGATACGCAGTATTTT
TRBD1	TRBV7-2	.	TRBJ1-2	CASSLEQGAIYGYTF	TGTGCCAGCAGCTTAGAGCAGGGGGCAATCTATGGCTACACCTTC
TRBD1	TRBV7-2	.	TRBJ1-2	CASSLDPNRGLGYGYTF	TGTGCCAGCAGCTTAGATCCTAACAGGGGGCTGGGCTATGGCTACACCTTC
TRBD1	TRBV6-5	.	TRBJ1-2	CASSYRDSRGGYTF	TGTGCCAGCAGTTACCGGGACAGTAGGGGTGGCTACACCTTC
.	TRBV4-1	.	TRBJ2-1	CASSQDSGGFYNEQFF	TGCGCCAGCAGCCAAGATAGTGGGGGCTTCTACAATGAGCAGTTCTTC
.	TRBV5-1	.	TRBJ1-2	CASTDQFGGDRYGYTF	TGCGCCAGCACCGATCAATTTGGGGGGGACCGCTATGGCTACACCTTC
.	TRBV2	.	TRBJ1-1	CASSSRPDTEAFF	TGTGCCAGCAGTAGCAGGCCCGACACTGAAGCTTTCTTT
TRBD2	TRBV27	.	TRBJ2-7	CASRKGLAGVSYEQYF	TGTGCCAGCAGAAAGGGACTAGCGGGTGTCTCCTACGAGCAGTACTTC
TRBD1	TRBV7-8	.	TRBJ1-1	CASSLGLGRGVAAEAFF	TGTGCCAGCAGCTTAGGGTTGGGCAGGGGGGTTGCGGCTGAAGCTTTCTTT
.	TRBV6-5	.	TRBJ2-7	CASSYSRSPLSYEQYF	TGTGCCAGCAGTTACTCGAGGTCGCCTCTCTCCTACGAGCAGTACTTC
.	TRBV19	.	TRBJ2-5	CASSRNSLPAETQYF	TGTGCCAGTAGTCGGAACAGTCTACCAGCAGAGACCCAGTACTTC
TRBD1	TRBV19	once	TRBJ1-1	CARPRDRGQNTEAFF	TGTGCCAGACCCCGGGACAGGGGTCAGAACACTGAAGCTTTCTTT
TRBD1	TRBV4-1	.	TRBJ1-4	CASSQGTGVYRGNEKLFF	TGCGCCAGCAGCCAAGGAACTGGGGTTTACAGGGGCAATGAAAAACTGTTTTTT